These 10 T cell receptor beta chains originate from one sample sequenced in a study of neoadjuvant anti-PD-1 for oral cavity cancer. Using immunoSEQ multiplex PCR, the repertoire was profiled, and TCRdb retains in-frame clones only, with some absent. This sample has around 34,000 clones, with more than 75% found just once. The sample consisted of PBMCs, taken before nivolumab (anti-PD-1) treatment. These receptors all come from a person aged 35-80 years with oral cavity squamous cell carcinoma.

V usage is TRBV10-1 and J usage is TRBJ2-1, with D possibly being TRBD2 (7 bases). Looked up from germline, CDR1 is WNHNN and CDR2 is SYGVQD (reference sequence). The CDR3 spans 13 residues. Trimming removed 1 base from V and 9 bases from J, with 10 bases in between. The CDR3 DNA sequence: TGCGCCAGCAGTGAGTGGGGGGGCAGTGAGCAGTTCTTC. Amino acids: CASSEWGGSEQFF.

The V call is TRBV28, the J call TRBJ2-2; 8 positions match TRBD2. The CDR3 sequence is 16 residues long. Germline loops: CDR1 MDHEN, CDR2 SYDVKM. The ends lost 2 bases at V and 5 bases at J; junction bases unmatched: 7. The CDR3 is CASSLRGGKGTGELFF. CDR3 DNA: TGTGCCAGCAGTTTACGCGGGGGGAAGGGGACCGGGGAGCTGTTTTTT.

V gene TRBV5-1 combines with J gene TRBJ2-6; no reliable D call. Trimming took off 1 base at V and 2 bases at J, with 7 bases between the two ends. Germline values: CDR1 SGHRS, CDR2 YFSETQ. The CDR3 consists of 15 residues. The CDR3 spells CASSLPTPGANVLTF. In DNA, the CDR3 is TGCGCCAGCAGCTTGCCCACTCCTGGGGCCAACGTCCTGACTTTC.

The chain recombines TRBV7-6 with TRBJ2-3, with no clear D. Deletions cut 1 base from V and 2 bases from J, with 7 bases between. From germline, CDR1 is SGHVS and CDR2 FNYEAQ. This CDR3 has 14 amino acids. This CDR3 reads CASSLVGYTDTQYF. CDR3 in DNA: TGTGCCAGCAGCTTAGTGGGGTACACAGATACGCAGTATTTT.

CDR3: CASNIRGQSTGELFF. The CDR3 region has the DNA TGTGCCAGCAACATCAGGGGGCAAAGTACCGGGGAGCTGTTTTTT. J is TRBJ2-2 and V is TRBV9, with TRBD1 identical over 8 bases. Trimming cost V 6 bases and J 5 bases; bases outside gene matches: 9. Germline CDR1 is SGDLS and CDR2 is YYNGEE. This CDR3 is 15 amino acids long.

The chain is built from TRBV6-5 and TRBJ1-2; maybe TRBD1 (6 bases). The germline V gene encodes CDR1 MNHEY and CDR2 SVGAGI. CDR3 length: 13 residues. V was shortened by 6 bases and J by 8 bases, with 16 bases between the two germline ends. As DNA, the CDR3 is TGTGCCAGCAGGGGGGCAGGGTACGAGGGCTACACCTTC. This sequence encodes CASRGAGYEGYTF.

The V call is TRBV5-6, the J call TRBJ2-2, with D hard to call. Germline CDR1 and CDR2: SGHDT and YYEEEE. The ends were cut back, 0 bases at V and 0 bases at J, with 9 bases in the middle. CDR3 size: 16 residues. The CDR3 DNA follows: TGTGCCAGCAGCTTGGACGGGCTTGCGAACACCGGGGAGCTGTTTTTT. It translates to CASSLDGLANTGELFF.

J is TRBJ1-2 and V is TRBV4-3, with 8 bases identical to TRBD1. The V gene's germline CDR1 is LGHNA and CDR2 YSLEER. Trimming at V came to 0 bases and at J to 5 bases, leaving 8 bases not matched to a gene. The CDR3 is made up of 16 amino acids. CDR3 region: CASSQDGDRTGYGYTF. Here the CDR3 DNA reads TGCGCCAGCAGCCAAGATGGGGACAGGACGGGATATGGCTACACCTTC.

This clone has a single count. The CDR3 region is CTSSQSGLAGEMAYNEQFF. In nucleotides, the CDR3 is TGCACCAGCAGCCAGTCGGGACTAGCGGGGGAGATGGCCTACAATGAGCAGTTCTTC. The V and J genes are TRBV1 and TRBJ2-1; the table's D gene call, TRBD2, was not cross checked with the DNA. TRBV1 is labeled a pseudogene. The CDR3 contains 19 residues.

The chain uses TRBV5-8 and TRBJ2-2; no reliable D call. V lost 1 base and J lost 2, with 15 bases in between. The CDR3 spans 17 residues. Germline V gives CDR1 SGHTS, CDR2 YDEGEE. In DNA, the CDR3 is TGTGCCAGCAGCTTGCCAAGGTCGGGTACTAACACCGGGGAGCTGTTTTTT. Residues: CASSLPRSGTNTGELFF.